This record covers a single T cell receptor beta chain. Its antigen is unknown. Germline assignment: CDR1 SGHTS and CDR2 YDEGEE. Trimming took 0 bases from V and 0 from J, leaving 15 bases between them. CDR3 length: 17 amino acids. Profiled with immunoSEQ multiplex PCR; TCRdb holds only in-frame clones, not every one. The table records some 150,000 clones, 85% to 95% of them present only once. The data are from a study of T cell responses to AZD1222 COVID-19 vaccine. Study background: Second-dose schedules of about 4 or about 12 weeks were combined.

General observations from the study: The donors showed a predominance of white British ancestry and of females, with possible underestimation of clonal diversity. Spike-specific TCR breadth and depth went up after people got two AZD1222 doses. The number of AZD1222 recipients seropositive at baseline was only five to seven.

The source material was peripheral blood, sampled on day 0 of AZD1222 vaccination. The chain links TRBV5-8 to TRBJ1-1; no firm D call. The clonotype originates from an adult in good health. The CDR3 protein is CASSLGILRALNTEAFF. The CDR3 region has the DNA TGTGCCAGCAGCTTGGGTATCCTTCGTGCACTGAACACTGAAGCTTTCTTT.